This T cell receptor beta chain was sequenced for a study of cytomegalovirus exposure and HLA in healthy donors. The study's findings and limits: A later analysis showed TCR association rates differing by HLA locus, peaking at DRB1 and lowest at HLA-C. The study had only CMV serostatus as immune exposure information. Researchers counted 164 TCR beta chains as cytomegalovirus-associated.

In the PCR, 60 Vbeta and 13 Jbeta primers were used. Repertoires were generated with immunoSEQ multiplex PCR, while TCRdb's copy carries only in-frame clones and drops some. The sample has about 80,000 clones, over 60% seen once. This clone was found once. Its antigen is as yet unknown. Germline CDR1 reads MRHNA; CDR2 reads SNTAGT. J was trimmed by 0 bases and V by 3 bases; bases with no gene match: 1. The CDR3 is 15 amino acids. Sequences were obtained from PBMCs. This clonotype originated in a male donor in good health and CMV-seropositive. The rearrangement links TRBV6-4 to TRBJ2-1, with 8 nucleotides matching TRBD2. This CDR3 reads CASSESGSSYNEQFF. The CDR3 nucleotides are TGTGCCAGCAGTGAGAGCGGGAGCTCCTACAATGAGCAGTTCTTC.